This TCR beta chain is from a study of human T cells and chemical hapten exposure. On the study more broadly: On about 2 cm by about 2 cm of upper inner arm skin, sensitization was performed with 2% DPC. Broader study findings: TCRs exceeding 1 in 1000 frequency stayed unchanged with DPC sensitization.

Germline V gene sequence: CDR1 WSHSY, CDR2 SAAADI. The length of the CDR3 is 14 residues. V lost 5 bases to trimming and J lost 5 bases; unmatched junction nucleotides: 4. This sample's time point: patch test 3, about 24 weeks after DPC sensitization. Sample treatment: therapeutic diphenylcyclopropenone sensitization with weekly scalp DPC. Suited to DPC and affected by alopecia, the donors ranged from 18 to 70 years old. TCRdb used MiXCR to reprocess the RACE reads, holding one entry per CDR3 protein. The table includes over 100,000 distinct CDR3 sequences, approximately 10% detected once. This clonotype was observed a few times. What it recognizes is unknown.

Sequencing used whole blood, obtained in connection with sensitization to the hapten diphenylcyclopropenone (DPC). The genes are TRBV10-2 and TRBJ2-3, with TRBD1 matching 10 bases. The receptor was derived from a woman between 45 and 65 years old with alopecia areata. Some clones in this sample may be carry-over from other donors' samples. CDR3: CASSWDRGQDTQYF. The CDR3 bases are TGCGCCAGCAGTTGGGACAGGGGCCAAGATACGCAGTATTTT.